This TCR beta chain derives from a study of TIL therapy for anti-PD-1-resistant metastatic lung cancer. As for the study in general: Tumors were harvested before any PD-1/PD-L1 blockade. Several tumors were EGFR-mutant and two were ALK-rearranged. Study-wide results and caveats: The cohort had more treatment-naive, never-smoker and oncogene-addicted patients than typical.

Sequencing used immunoSEQ v3. Generated by immunoSEQ multiplex PCR, the TCRdb table keeps only in-frame clones and is missing some. The sample consists of 9,500 to 15,000 clones, about 80% of them appearing once. Trimming left V 3 bases short and J 4 bases short, with 16 bases between. CDR3 length: 16 residues. From germline, CDR1 is LNHDA and CDR2 SQIVND (reference sequence). This clone is medium-sized by share. Its antigen is as yet unknown. The sample's time point: pre-treatment sample, taken before nivolumab and TIL therapy. The chain couples TRBV19 to TRBJ1-5; no reliable D call. The sample in question was blood, obtained at baseline. This receptor was obtained from a person between 30 and 79 years old with non-small cell lung cancer. CDR3 loop: CASSMGFGNRNQPQHF. The CDR3, as DNA: TGTGCCAGTAGTATGGGGTTCGGGAACAGAAATCAGCCCCAGCATTTT.